This is a list of T cell receptor beta chains from one sample in a study of blood T cell repertoires in COVID-19. Assay: immunoSEQ multiplex PCR; the TCRdb copy retains only in-frame clones and omits some. Among roughly 280,000 clones, roughly 85% were seen once, and the ten largest hold about 4.5%. Sequences were obtained from peripheral blood. These receptors were taken from a man in his sixties who had recovered from COVID-19. The CDR3 runs from the conserved cysteine through the conserved F or W. A D gene is named only where the DNA matches it firmly. Clone size is stated in some rows and not others, as once, few, many or a class when expanded.

v_call: TRBV25-1; d_call: TRBD1; clone_size: NA; j_call: TRBJ1-6; cdr3_length: 15; cdr3_nt: TGTGCCAGCAGTGGGGGGACAGTTAATAATTCACCCCTCCACTTT; cdr3_aa: CASSGGTVNNSPLHF
v_call: TRBV2; d_call: NA; clone_size: NA; j_call: TRBJ1-2; cdr3_length: 15; cdr3_nt: TGTGCCAGCAGTGAAAGGTGGGCTACTAACTATGGCTACACCTTC; cdr3_aa: CASSERWATNYGYTF
v_call: TRBV4-1; d_call: NA; clone_size: NA; j_call: TRBJ1-1; cdr3_length: 20; cdr3_nt: TGCGCCAGCAGCCAATCTTTATATTCGCGCGGGGTGAGGGGGAACACTGAAGCTTTCTTT; cdr3_aa: CASSQSLYSRGVRGNTEAFF
v_call: TRBV7-9; d_call: NA; clone_size: few; j_call: TRBJ1-5; cdr3_length: 14; cdr3_nt: TGTGCCAGCAGCTTAGCGTTCGGGAATCAGCCCCAGCATTTT; cdr3_aa: CASSLAFGNQPQHF
v_call: TRBV6-5; d_call: TRBD2; clone_size: NA; j_call: TRBJ2-7; cdr3_length: 15; cdr3_nt: TGTGCCAGCAGTACTCCCCTCCCTAGCGGCTACGAGCAGTACTTC; cdr3_aa: CASSTPLPSGYEQYF
v_call: TRBV5-1; d_call: NA; clone_size: few; j_call: TRBJ2-6; cdr3_length: 16; cdr3_nt: TGCGCCAGCAGCCTGGGAGGTAGCTCTGGGGCCAACGTCCTGACTTTC; cdr3_aa: CASSLGGSSGANVLTF
v_call: TRBV5-1; d_call: NA; clone_size: NA; j_call: TRBJ1-1; cdr3_length: 15; cdr3_nt: TGCGCCAGCAGCGGGGCCACAACCCCGAACACTGAAGCTTTCTTT; cdr3_aa: CASSGATTPNTEAFF
v_call: TRBV6-1; d_call: TRBD2; clone_size: once; j_call: TRBJ2-2; cdr3_length: 17; cdr3_nt: TGTGCCAGCAGTGATGTGAGCGGGGGCCCGAACACCGGGGAGCTGTTTTTT; cdr3_aa: CASSDVSGGPNTGELFF
v_call: TRBV11-2; d_call: NA; clone_size: NA; j_call: TRBJ1-1; cdr3_length: 15; cdr3_nt: TGTGCCAGCAGCCTACGAACGGGGTCTTCCACTGAAGCTTTCTTT; cdr3_aa: CASSLRTGSSTEAFF
v_call: TRBV2; d_call: NA; clone_size: NA; j_call: TRBJ2-7; cdr3_length: 13; cdr3_nt: TGTGCCAGCAAACGTAGTTTCTCCTACGAGCAGTACTTC; cdr3_aa: CASKRSFSYEQYF
v_call: TRBV19; d_call: NA; clone_size: once; j_call: TRBJ2-6; cdr3_length: 19; cdr3_nt: TGTGCCAGTAGTCCGGGGCTAGCGTTGGGCCCTTCTGGGGCCAACGTCCTGACTTTC; cdr3_aa: CASSPGLALGPSGANVLTF
v_call: TRBV11-3; d_call: NA; clone_size: NA; j_call: TRBJ2-1; cdr3_length: 14; cdr3_nt: TGTGCCAGCAGCTCCCTATGGTTCGTTTCGGAGCAGTTCTTC; cdr3_aa: CASSSLWFVSEQFF
v_call: TRBV12-3/TRBV12-4; d_call: NA; clone_size: NA; j_call: TRBJ1-2; cdr3_length: 13; cdr3_nt: TGTGCCAGCAGTTTCGGGACTAACTATGGCTACACCTTC; cdr3_aa: CASSFGTNYGYTF
v_call: TRBV6-6; d_call: NA; clone_size: few; j_call: TRBJ1-1; cdr3_length: 13; cdr3_nt: TGTGCCAGTGTTGTGGAGGGGAGGACTGAAGCTTTCTTT; cdr3_aa: CASVVEGRTEAFF